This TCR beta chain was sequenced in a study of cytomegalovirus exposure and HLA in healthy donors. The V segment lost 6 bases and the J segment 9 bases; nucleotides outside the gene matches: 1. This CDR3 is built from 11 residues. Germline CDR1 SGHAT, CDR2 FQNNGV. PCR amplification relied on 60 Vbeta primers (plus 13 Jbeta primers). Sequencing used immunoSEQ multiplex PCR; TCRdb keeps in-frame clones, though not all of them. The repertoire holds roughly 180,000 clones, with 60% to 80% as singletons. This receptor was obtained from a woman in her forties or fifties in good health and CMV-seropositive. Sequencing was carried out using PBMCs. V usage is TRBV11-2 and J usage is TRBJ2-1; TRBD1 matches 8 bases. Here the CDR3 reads CASRQGVEQFF. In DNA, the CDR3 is TGTGCCAGCAGACAGGGGGTTGAGCAGTTCTTC.